This T cell receptor (beta chain) was observed in a study of blood T cell repertoires in COVID-19. Germline assignment: CDR1 MNHEY and CDR2 SVGEGT. V lost 5 bases, J lost 2 bases, and 14 bases stayed unmatched. The CDR3 loop spans 18 amino acids. Enrollment of patients from Seattle took place during active infection, with longitudinal follow-up. TCRdb keeps only in-frame clones here, not all; method: immunoSEQ multiplex PCR. The repertoire holds about 410,000 clones, with about nine tenths as singletons. The chain has TRBV6-2 or TRBV6-3 and TRBJ2-2; 7 bases match TRBD1. This receptor was obtained from a woman in her thirties or forties with COVID-19, enrolled during active disease. Material: peripheral blood. CDR3 sequence (DNA): TGTGCCAGCAGTGACTATCCCCCTAGACAGGGAAACACCGGGGAGCTGTTTTTT. This sequence encodes CASSDYPPRQGNTGELFF.